Listed below are T cell receptor beta chains from one sample, sequenced in a study of vaccination effects on CD4 cells after COVID-19. Measured with immunoSEQ multiplex PCR; TCRdb has only the in-frame clones, and not every one. The sample has around 60,000 clones; 65% to 80% are singletons. For these receptors, no antigen is known. This specimen consisted of CD4+ T cells from PBMCs cultured without peptide, obtained before COVID-19 vaccination. The receptors come from a human donor who received a COVID-19 vaccine. The CDR3 runs from the conserved cysteine through the conserved F or W. Each record gives: J gene, D gene, V gene, clone size, CDR3 DNA, CDR3 protein. A D gene is named only where the DNA matches it firmly. Clone size is shown for a subset of rows, as once, few, many or a class of expanded clone.

TRBJ1-1	NA	TRBV6-4	NA	TGTGCCAGCAGTGTTCGGGGGGATACTGAAGCTTTCTTT	CASSVRGDTEAFF
TRBJ1-2	NA	TRBV6-5	once	TGTGCCAGCAGGACCACAGGGTCCTATGGCTACACCTTC	CASRTTGSYGYTF
TRBJ1-6	TRBD1	TRBV7-9	few	TGTGCCAGCAGCACCGGGACAGGGGCGTTTAATTCACCCCTCCACTTT	CASSTGTGAFNSPLHF
TRBJ1-1	TRBD1	TRBV2	NA	TGTGCCAGCAGGACCGACAGGGCGGGCACTGAAGCTTTCTTT	CASRTDRAGTEAFF
TRBJ1-2	NA	TRBV2	NA	TGTGCCAGCAGTGTCTTTGGCTACACCTTC	CASSVFGYTF
TRBJ2-5	NA	TRBV4-2	NA	TGTGCCAGCAGGCCGACAGGGAGGGCACATGGGGAGACCCAGTACTTC	CASRPTGRAHGETQYF
TRBJ1-2	TRBD1	TRBV7-3	NA	TGTGCCAGCAGCTTACCGGGACAGGGCGGTTACACCTTC	CASSLPGQGGYTF
TRBJ2-1	TRBD2	TRBV5-8	NA	TGTGCCAGCAGCCCGGAAGGACTAGCGGGGGCCGGGCCGCGCCGTGAGCAGTTCTTC	CASSPEGLAGAGPRREQFF
TRBJ2-1	TRBD1	TRBV24-1	NA	TGTGCCACCAGTAAAACAGGGGGTAGAGGTAATGAGCAGTTCTTC	CATSKTGGRGNEQFF
TRBJ1-5	NA	TRBV7-8	NA	TGTGCCAGCAGCCCTATAGGTCAGCCCCAGCATTTT	CASSPIGQPQHF
TRBJ1-2	NA	TRBV9	NA	TGTGCCAGCAGCCCAAGACACGGGAACTATGGCTACACCTTC	CASSPRHGNYGYTF
TRBJ2-1	NA	TRBV5-1	once	TGCGCCAGCAGCTCCTTTGAGGGGGTCTCCTACAATGAGCAGTTCTTC	CASSSFEGVSYNEQFF
TRBJ1-1	NA	TRBV28	NA	TGTGCCAGCAGTTTACAGGGCCGGGGAACTGAAGCTTTCTTT	CASSLQGRGTEAFF
TRBJ2-5	NA	TRBV20-1	NA	TGCAGTGCTAGAGACGAGACCCAGTACTTC	CSARDETQYF
TRBJ2-3	NA	TRBV7-2	NA	TGTGCCAGCAGCGACGAGGGTAGGAGAGAGTATTTT	CASSDEGRREYF
TRBJ2-3	NA	TRBV2	NA	TGTGCCAGCACTAAGGGGGATGGAGATACGCAGTATTTT	CASTKGDGDTQYF
TRBJ1-5	NA	TRBV6-6	NA	TGTGCCAGCAGTTACTCTCTCAGGGGTTCGTATCAGCCCCAGCATTTT	CASSYSLRGSYQPQHF
TRBJ2-5	NA	TRBV19	NA	TGTGCCAGTAGTAGCCAGGACCGCGGAGAGACCCAGTACTTC	CASSSQDRGETQYF
TRBJ1-3	TRBD1	TRBV15	NA	TGTGCCACCAGCAGTTGGGGGACAGTTTCTGGAAACACCATATATTTT	CATSSWGTVSGNTIYF
TRBJ1-4	NA	TRBV10-2	NA	TGCGCCAGCAGTGAGGTGGGGACTGAAAAACTGTTTTTT	CASSEVGTEKLFF
TRBJ1-5	NA	TRBV4-1	few	TGCGCCAGCAGCCAGGGGCAGAGGGGCTACAATCAGCCCCAGCATTTT	CASSQGQRGYNQPQHF
TRBJ2-3	NA	TRBV4-3	NA	TGCGCCAGCAGCCACCTGGACGGATCGGATACGCAGTATTTT	CASSHLDGSDTQYF
TRBJ1-3	NA	TRBV4-1	few	TGCGCCAGCAGCCAAGACTACAGCTCTGGAAACACCATATATTTT	CASSQDYSSGNTIYF
TRBJ1-2	TRBD1	TRBV5-1	NA	TGCGCCAGCAGCTTGGAGGGGGCTTATGGCTACACCTTC	CASSLEGAYGYTF
TRBJ1-3	NA	TRBV3-1/TRBV3-2	NA	TGTGCCAGCAGCCCAACAGGAAACACCATATATTTT	CASSPTGNTIYF
TRBJ1-6	NA	TRBV6-5	NA	TGTGCCAGCACTGTAGGACTACCCCTGACTTCACCCCTCCACTTT	CASTVGLPLTSPLHF
TRBJ1-1	NA	TRBV6-5	NA	TGTGCCAGCAGCTCGGGAGGTACGGATACCGAAGCTTTCTTT	CASSSGGTDTEAFF
TRBJ2-3	NA	TRBV19	NA	TGTGCCAGTAGGGATAGAAGAGATACGCAGTATTTT	CASRDRRDTQYF
TRBJ1-3	NA	TRBV9	NA	TGTGCCAGCAGCGTAGAGGGGCACCTCTCTGGAAACACCATATATTTT	CASSVEGHLSGNTIYF
TRBJ1-1	NA	TRBV20-1	NA	TGCAGTGCCCCCAGAGGGTCTGAGGCTTTCTTT	CSAPRGSEAFF
TRBJ1-1	NA	TRBV6-5	NA	TGTGCCAGCAGCGGCAGGGAAGTGAACACTGAAGCTTTCTTT	CASSGREVNTEAFF
TRBJ1-5	NA	TRBV7-2	NA	TGTGCCAGCTGCATACAGGGATCGGGGGAGCCCCAGCATTTT	CASCIQGSGEPQHF
TRBJ1-2	NA	TRBV4-3	once	TGCGCCAGCAGCCTAAGTGTCCCGGCTAACTATGGCTACACCTTC	CASSLSVPANYGYTF
TRBJ1-1	NA	TRBV6-5	NA	TGTGCCAGCAGTTACTCGTGGCAGTCCACTGAAGCTTTCTTT	CASSYSWQSTEAFF
TRBJ2-3	NA	TRBV9	NA	TGTGCCAGCAGCTACCGTCCGGGGCCAACGGCAGATACGCAGTATTTT	CASSYRPGPTADTQYF
TRBJ2-6	NA	TRBV5-6	NA	TGTGCCAGTAACGGGGTTGGGGCCAACGTCCTGACTTTC	CASNGVGANVLTF
TRBJ2-3	NA	TRBV5-5	NA	TGTGCCAGCAGCTTGGTGACTAGTTTCGACACGGATACGCAGTATTTT	CASSLVTSFDTDTQYF
TRBJ2-3	NA	TRBV6-2/TRBV6-3	NA	TGTGCCAGCAGCGATTATAGCACAGATACGCAGTATTTT	CASSDYSTDTQYF
TRBJ2-4	TRBD1	TRBV6-2/TRBV6-3	NA	TGTGCCAGCAGTCGGACAGGGGCCAAAAACATTCAGTACTTC	CASSRTGAKNIQYF
TRBJ2-3	NA	TRBV10-3	NA	TGTGCCATCAGTGAGGTTCTTGATACGCAGTATTTT	CAISEVLDTQYF
TRBJ2-3	TRBD2	TRBV24-1	NA	TGTGCCACCAGTGAAATGGGACTAGCGGGACTGGATACGCAGTATTTT	CATSEMGLAGLDTQYF
TRBJ1-4	NA	TRBV12-5	once	TGTGCTAGTTCAATTGGCGAAAAACTGTTTTTT	CASSIGEKLFF
TRBJ2-1	TRBD1	TRBV4-1	NA	TGCGCCAGCAGCCAAGGATTGGGACAGACCTACAATGAGCAGTTCTTC	CASSQGLGQTYNEQFF
TRBJ1-2	NA	TRBV10-3	few	TGTGCCATCAGTGTTTCGGCTAACTATGGCTACACCTTC	CAISVSANYGYTF
TRBJ2-5	TRBD1	TRBV6-5	NA	TGTGCCAGCAGGGTGGACAGGGGAGCCGAGACCCAGTACTTC	CASRVDRGAETQYF
TRBJ1-1	NA	TRBV5-1	NA	TGCGCCAGCAGCTTGGCAGGGGCCTTGAACACTGAAGCTTTCTTT	CASSLAGALNTEAFF
TRBJ2-1	TRBD1	TRBV3-1/TRBV3-2	NA	TGTGCCAGCAGGCCGGGACAGAGCTACAATGAGCAGTTCTTC	CASRPGQSYNEQFF
TRBJ1-2	TRBD1	TRBV6-5	NA	TGTGCCAGCGACGGGACAGGGGGGGACTATGGCTACACCTTC	CASDGTGGDYGYTF
TRBJ1-2	TRBD1	TRBV6-5	NA	TGTGCCAGCATTCTCTCGGGACAGCTCCTTTATGGCTACACCTTC	CASILSGQLLYGYTF
TRBJ1-1	NA	TRBV19	NA	TGTGCCAGTGCCCCCCTCCAAGGAATGAACACTGAAGCTTTCTTT	CASAPLQGMNTEAFF
TRBJ2-1	TRBD2	TRBV19	NA	TGTGCCAGTAGTACCGGACTAGCGGGGCCGAGCTCCTACAATGAGCAGTTCTTC	CASSTGLAGPSSYNEQFF
TRBJ2-2	NA	TRBV2	few	TGTGCCAGCAGTCGCGCGCCCACCGGGGAGCTGTTTTTT	CASSRAPTGELFF
TRBJ1-2	NA	TRBV18	once	TGTGCCAGCTCACCACCGGCCCGTGGCTATGGCTACACCTTC	CASSPPARGYGYTF
TRBJ1-5	NA	TRBV21-1	NA	TGTGCCAGCAGCAACCCGAAGAACGGTCAGCCCCAGCATTTT	CASSNPKNGQPQHF
TRBJ1-1	TRBD1	TRBV10-3	NA	TGTGCCATCAGCCGGACAGGGACGAACACTGAAGCTTTCTTT	CAISRTGTNTEAFF